The present entry profiles one T cell receptor beta chain with its context. What antigen it recognizes has not been identified. Base qualities are not recorded, but no much larger clone differs from it by a single base. Including cysteine and phenylalanine, the CDR3 has 12 amino acids. Only the CDR3 DNA is retained, 36 bases long and in frame from the first base. Trimming at the junction amounts to 2 bases on V and 3 bases on J, and the germline ends lie 5 bases apart. Looking up the germline V gene yields CDR1 ENHRY and CDR2 SYGVKD. This entry belongs to a study of blood T cell repertoires in COVID-19 (dated by TCRdb to about 2020). For the wider study: Collaborator samples came from the United States, Italy and Spain and covered acute and convalescent phases of COVID-19. The material from the prospective study consisted of cDNA or gDNA derived from T cells, B-cell-depleted T cells, or PBMCs. Subjects who had been exposed to COVID-19, were actively infected with it, or had recovered from it provided the deeply sampled blood TCRbeta repertoires that made up the dataset. The repertoires were released in a freely available public database intended as a resource for research on the immune response to SARS-CoV-2. The samples were drawn from the first 160 participants of the ongoing ImmuneRACE study and from under 1,500 subjects provided by 6 global collaborators. Nearly every sample came with metadata listing a de-identified subject ID, COVID-19 status, age in years and sex. Where available, HLA class I and class II types were taken from metadata supplied by the sample provider and were not determined by assay-based typing.

General study outcomes and caveats: Clinical and demographic metadata were provided uncurated, with the amount varying by source and participant.

One collaborating source in Seattle enrolled patients during active infection and followed them longitudinally through the course of disease. The collaborating institutions used their own protocols to collect whole blood in K2EDTA tubes. For TCRbeta analysis, collaborators shipped samples in one of three forms: frozen whole blood, isolated PBMCs, or DNA extracted from either of those sample types. TCRbeta CDR3 regions were amplified from genomic DNA by means of the immunoSEQ Assay, a bias-controlled multiplex PCR. The original pipeline was this. The number of nucleated cells in each sample was estimated by amplification of reference gene primers within the assay. To quantify the absolute abundance of each unique TCRbeta CDR3 rearrangement, sequence reads were collapsed and filtered. For each sample, productive Simpson clonality was calculated by taking the square root of Simpson's diversity index across productive rearrangements. Not all clones reach the TCRdb copy of this immuneACCESS table, which keeps in-frame sequences only. Checked studies attribute under half of the gap to unresolved V genes and leave the rest unexplained. D and trimming come from the DNA, and the V and J calls and clone size come from that table. The sample yields about 80,000 clones; 78% were counted once. The ten largest clonotypes hold approximately 34% of the sample.

The clonotype comes from a man between 60 and 70 years old with COVID-19, enrolled during active disease. The sequenced material came from peripheral blood. The chain was built from TRBV10-3 and TRBJ2-7, with no confident D gene call. The sequenced DNA: TGTGCCATCAGTGAGGACATCTACGAGCAGTACTTC. Its amino acids are CAISEDIYEQYF.